A single sample is the source of the 28 T cell receptor beta chains below, sequenced in a study of shared clonotypes between healthy human individuals. Here immunoSEQ multiplex PCR was the method, and the copy in TCRdb shows in-frame clones only, minus some. The sample records about 980,000 clones, about three quarters being singletons. The specimen was memory CD4+ T cells sorted from blood. The subset denotes: CD45RA-negative fraction. The source is a man between 18 and 35 years old in good health.

Of note for this clone: Since a much larger clone is just one base distant, this may be a read error. The V call is TRBV5-4, the J call TRBJ2-2; D remains ambiguous. V lost 1 base, J lost 2 bases, and 0 bases lay in between. The CDR3 spans 12 residues. Germline V gene data show CDR1 as SGHNT and CDR2 as YYREEE (reference sequence). The DNA of the CDR3 is TGTGCCAGCAGCTTGAACACCGGGGAGCTGTTTTTT. Its protein product is CASSLNTGELFF. The full variable domain, its missing parts supplied by reference TRBV5-4 and TRBJ2-2, is ETGVTQSPTHLIKTRGQQVTLRCSSQSGHNTVSWYQQALGQGPQFIFQYYREEENGRGNFPPRFSGLQFPNYSSELNVNALELDDSALYLCASSLNTGELFFGEGSRLTVL.

This rearrangement joins TRBV9 to TRBJ2-7, with TRBD2 matching 15 bases. Germline CDR1 is SGDLS and CDR2 is YYNGEE. The CDR3 covers 21 residues. J gave up 0 bases and V 2 bases, and 15 bases lay outside the gene matches. CDR3 amino acids: CASSVADPGLAGGLSSYEQYF. The CDR3 nucleotides are TGTGCCAGCAGCGTGGCCGACCCGGGACTAGCGGGGGGTCTGAGCTCCTACGAGCAGTACTTC. Full variable domain (missing parts from reference TRBV9 and TRBJ2-7): DSGVTQTPKHLITATGQRVTLRCSPRSGDLSVYWYQQSLDQGLQFLIQYYNGEERAKGNILERFSAQQFPDLHSELNLSSLELGDSALYFCASSVADPGLAGGLSSYEQYFGPGTRLTVT.

The chain employs TRBV18 and TRBJ1-1; TRBD1 agrees at 7 bases. CDR1 KGHSH and CDR2 LQKENI come from the germline V gene. V lost 5 bases to trimming and J lost 7 bases; unmatched junction nucleotides: 7. This CDR3 has 13 residues. This CDR3 is CASSFRTGNEAFF. In DNA, the CDR3 is TGTGCCAGCTCATTCCGGACAGGAAATGAAGCTTTCTTT.

V gene TRBV7-8 combines with J gene TRBJ1-6, with D maybe TRBD1 (5 bases). The germline CDR1 and CDR2 sequences are SGHVS and FQNEAQ. The CDR3 is 18 amino acids. V was clipped by 1 base and J by 4 bases, with 17 bases between them. In DNA form, the CDR3 reads TGTGCCAGCAGCTTAGGGGACTTGGGGGTGTCTTATAATTCACCCCTCCACTTT. Amino acids: CASSLGDLGVSYNSPLHF. Filled out from reference TRBV7-8 and TRBJ1-6, the complete variable domain reads GAGVSQSPRYKVAKRGQDVALRCDPISGHVSLFWYQQALGQGPEFLTYFQNEAQLDKSGLPSDRFFAERPEGSVSTLKIQRTQQEDSAVYLCASSLGDLGVSYNSPLHFGNGTRLTVT.

This clone was picked up one time. The V gene is TRBV7-3, the J gene TRBJ2-3; D is tentatively TRBD1 or TRBD2 (5 bases each). From germline, CDR1 is SGHTA and CDR2 FQGTGA. The germline V and J ends were trimmed by 5 bases and 6 bases, with 27 bases remaining between them. The CDR3 is 18 amino acids. The CDR3 sequence: CASSGSGPTTGARDTQYF. CDR3 coding DNA: TGTGCCAGCAGCGGTTCCGGGCCTACAACCGGGGCGAGGGATACGCAGTATTTT. The complete variable domain, with remaining parts taken from reference TRBV7-3 and TRBJ2-3, reads GAGVSQTPSNKVTEKGKYVELRCDPISGHTALYWYRQSLGQGPEFLIYFQGTGAADDSGLPNDRFFAVRPEGSVSTLKIQRTERGDSAVYLCASSGSGPTTGARDTQYFGPGTRLTVL.

This chain links TRBV7-8 with TRBJ1-2; no reliable D call. Germline CDR1 and CDR2: SGHVS and FQNEAQ. With 1 base removed from V and 5 bases from J, the gap between germline ends came to 11 bases. This CDR3 has 14 residues. The CDR3 reads CASSLDTVTYGYTF. For the CDR3, the DNA is TGTGCCAGCAGCTTAGATACGGTTACATATGGCTACACCTTC.

Concerning this clone: Its ends do not fully match the called genes, so a read error is possible. The CDR3 DNA follows: TGTGCCTGGGGTGTCCGGACAGGGCCTAGCTCCTATAATTCACCCCTCCACTTT. Its protein is CAWGVRTGPSSYNSPLHF. The J gene is TRBJ1-6, the V gene TRBV30, with 8 bases identical to TRBD1. CDR1 and CDR2 from the germline V gene are GTSNPN and SVGIG (reference sequence). The CDR3 is 18 residues long.

V usage is TRBV7-9 and J usage is TRBJ2-7; D may match TRBD1 or TRBD2 (5 bases each). The V and J ends lost 5 bases and 4 bases respectively, with 15 bases between them. This CDR3 has 14 residues. Germline CDR1 is SEHNR and CDR2 is FQNEAQ (reference sequence). CDR3 bases: TGTGCCAGCAGCCCCGGCGGCAGGGAGTACGAGCAGTACTTC. It is translated as CASSPGGREYEQYF.

The chain employs TRBV5-6 and TRBJ1-2; TRBD1 agrees at 12 bases. V was clipped by 5 bases and J by 3 bases; unmatched bases: 8. Germline V gene lookup returns CDR1 SGHDT and CDR2 YYEEEE. CDR3 length: 16 residues. The CDR3 reads CASSSGTGGRHYGYTF. CDR3 DNA sequence: TGTGCCAGCAGTTCAGGGACAGGGGGCCGGCACTATGGCTACACCTTC.

The rearrangement uses TRBV2 and TRBJ2-1; 8 positions agree with TRBD1. The V gene's germline CDR1 is SNHLY and CDR2 FYNNEI. J was trimmed by 3 bases and V by 6 bases; bases with no gene match: 4. This CDR3 is built from 14 residues. The CDR3 DNA reads TGTGCCAGCAGCGGACAGGGTCTCTACAATGAGCAGTTCTTC. It encodes CASSGQGLYNEQFF.

The chain uses TRBV10-3 and TRBJ1-2; D gene ambiguous. The CDR3 loop spans 15 amino acids. The V and J ends lost 3 bases and 4 bases respectively, with 15 bases between them. Germline V gene lookup returns CDR1 ENHRY and CDR2 SYGVKD. Here the CDR3 reads CAISDPGERLYGYTF. CDR3 coding DNA: TGTGCCATCAGTGACCCAGGCGAACGCCTCTATGGCTACACCTTC.

The chain links TRBV5-1 to TRBJ1-6; 8 nucleotides line up with TRBD1. V lost 0 bases, J lost 3 bases, and 5 bases stayed unmatched. The CDR3 spans 17 residues. The germline CDR1 and CDR2 sequences are SGHRS and YFSETQ. The CDR3: CASSLEHRGFYNSPLHF. Written as DNA, the CDR3 is TGCGCCAGCAGCTTGGAGCACAGGGGGTTCTATAATTCACCCCTCCACTTT.

The chain employs TRBV6-5 and TRBJ1-1; 7 bases align to TRBD1. The CDR3 totals 15 residues. The V gene's germline CDR1 is MNHEY and CDR2 SVGAGI. Trimming cost V 6 bases and J 4 bases; bases outside gene matches: 11. CDR3 nucleotide sequence: TGTGCCAGCAGCCTGACAGGGCCTGGCGGCACTGAAGCTTTCTTT. Translating gives CASSLTGPGGTEAFF.

The chain links TRBV7-9 to TRBJ2-5; 10 nucleotides line up with TRBD2. Losses at the gene ends were 4 bases for V and 6 bases for J; bases not matched to a gene: 5. Germline V CDR1 and CDR2: SEHNR, FQNEAQ (reference sequence). The CDR3 length is 14 residues. The CDR3 DNA reads as TGTGCCAGCAGCTCCCTAGCGGGGGTAAAGACCCAGTACTTC. Residues: CASSSLAGVKTQYF.

The chain recombines TRBV6-6 with TRBJ1-6; D ambiguous. Looked up from germline, CDR1 is MNHNY and CDR2 is SVGAGI (reference sequence). Trimming removed 8 bases at V and 7 bases at J, with 6 bases between. CDR3 size: 11 residues. As DNA, the CDR3 is TGTGCCAGCGGAGGGAATTCACCCCTCCACTTT. Protein sequence: CASGGNSPLHF.

This clone has at least ten counts. The rearrangement links TRBV7-8 to TRBJ1-6, with no clear D. V lost 2 bases and J 9 bases, leaving 14 bases between the germline ends. In germline, CDR1 is SGHVS, CDR2 FQNEAQ. This CDR3 spans 15 amino acids. The CDR3 coding sequence is TGTGCCAGCAGCTTAACGGGAGCCAGCGGTTCACCCCTCCACTTT. Translated: CASSLTGASGSPLHF.

J is TRBJ2-2 and V is TRBV5-4; 10 positions match TRBD2. V lost 4 bases and J lost 1; bases outside the gene matches: 4. Germline CDR1 is SGHNT and CDR2 is YYREEE (reference sequence). The CDR3 extends over 16 amino acids. The CDR3 sequence: CASSHPSGGNTGELFF. The DNA for the CDR3 is TGTGCCAGCAGCCATCCTAGCGGGGGGAACACCGGGGAGCTGTTTTTT. Full variable domain (outside the CDR3, taken from reference TRBV5-4 and TRBJ2-2): ETGVTQSPTHLIKTRGQQVTLRCSSQSGHNTVSWYQQALGQGPQFIFQYYREEENGRGNFPPRFSGLQFPNYSSELNVNALELDDSALYLCASSHPSGGNTGELFFGEGSRLTVL.

The rearrangement joins TRBV13 to TRBJ1-2; TRBD1 aligns across 11 bases. V was clipped by 6 bases and J by 4 bases; unmatched bases: 7. The CDR3 is 15 residues long. Germline lookup yields CDR1 PRHDT and CDR2 FYEKMQ (reference sequence). Here the CDR3 DNA reads TGTGCCAGCAGATCTGGGACAGGGGGGTTCTATGGCTACACCTTC. Encoded protein: CASRSGTGGFYGYTF.

The J gene is TRBJ2-2, the V gene TRBV18, with D unclear. The CDR3 runs 12 residues. V was cut by 3 bases and J by 4 bases, with 3 bases left in between. Germline-derived CDR1 and CDR2 are KGHSH and LQKENI. CDR3 sequence (DNA): TGTGCCAGCTCACCTTTCACCGGGGAGCTGTTTTTT. Amino acids: CASSPFTGELFF.

This chain uses TRBV10-3 with TRBJ1-3; no definite D call. CDR1 and CDR2 (germline): ENHRY, SYGVKD. CDR3 length: 16 residues. Trimming took off 7 bases at V and 2 bases at J, with 18 bases between the two ends. The CDR3 loop is CAITESTMFTGNTIYF. The CDR3 DNA reads TGTGCCATCACCGAGTCTACCATGTTCACTGGAAACACCATATATTTT.

The chain has TRBV9 and TRBJ2-1, with D perhaps matching TRBD1 (6 bases). This CDR3 spans 15 amino acids. V shed 3 bases and J shed 3 bases, with 13 bases lying between them. CDR1 and CDR2 (germline): SGDLS, YYNGEE. The CDR3 DNA reads as TGTGCCAGCAGCGCCGGGACATTATTCTACAATGAGCAGTTCTTC. This codes for CASSAGTLFYNEQFF.

Worth noting for this clone: Its ends do not fully match the called genes, so a read error is possible. This chain joins TRBV18 and TRBJ1-4, with 8 bases identical to TRBD1. The germline V gene has CDR1 KGHSH and CDR2 LQKENI. The CDR3 runs to 12 residues. The chain's CDR3 is CASSPGQGSWTF. The CDR3 DNA sequence: TGTGCCAGCTCACCCGGACAGGGTTCCTGGACGTTT.

CDR3: CASSPRQARVPLHF. DNA of the CDR3: TGTGCCAGCAGTCCTAGACAGGCACGAGTTCCCCTCCACTTT. The chain is built from TRBV7-2 and TRBJ1-6; maybe TRBD1 (6 bases). Germline CDR1 and CDR2: SGHTA and FQGNSA. The CDR3 covers 14 residues. V was cut by 6 bases and J by 13 bases, with 19 bases left in between.

V and J are TRBV27 and TRBJ1-6; TRBD1 is a possible D gene (5 bases). The V gene lost 3 bases and the J gene lost 7 bases, with 10 bases spanning the gap. This CDR3 comprises 14 residues. Germline assignment: CDR1 MNHEY and CDR2 SMNVEV (reference sequence). The CDR3 spells CASSFSGKNSPLHF. Here the CDR3 DNA reads TGTGCCAGCAGTTTTTCAGGGAAAAATTCACCCCTCCACTTT.

With regard to this clone: Other DNA sequences in this specimen translate into the identical CDR3. The chain employs TRBV9 and TRBJ2-5; tentatively, D is TRBD2 (6 bases). Trimming took off 2 bases at V and 3 bases at J, with 8 bases between the two ends. The CDR3 consists of 13 residues. CDR1 and CDR2 from the germline V gene are SGDLS and YYNGEE. The CDR3 region is CASSVGGKETQYF. CDR3 in DNA: TGTGCCAGCAGCGTTGGGGGGAAAGAGACCCAGTACTTC.

The chain joins TRBV15 to TRBJ1-2; D not certain. Deletions cut 5 bases from V and 4 bases from J, with 17 bases between. The CDR3 has 15 amino acids. Per the germline V gene, CDR1 is LNHNV and CDR2 is YYDKDF (reference sequence). This chain's CDR3 is CATSPAASALYGYTF. CDR3 nucleotides: TGTGCCACCAGCCCCGCGGCGTCGGCCCTCTATGGCTACACCTTC.

To note about this clone: This may be a read error, as it is one base from a much larger clone. This sample includes further DNA sequences coding for the same CDR3. The gene calls are TRBV5-1 and TRBJ1-2; D call uncertain. This CDR3 comprises 13 residues. Trimming pared 4 bases from V and 2 bases from J, leaving 9 bases between. Germline V gene sequence: CDR1 SGHRS, CDR2 YFSETQ. The CDR3 loop is CASSQDGNYGYTF. In DNA form, the CDR3 reads TGCGCCAGCAGCCAAGACGGGAACTATGGCTACACCTTC.

The chain carries TRBV27 and TRBJ1-6; D perhaps matches TRBD1 (6 bases). The CDR3 has 19 residues. V lost 2 bases to trimming and J lost 0 bases, with 17 bases between them. Germline values: CDR1 MNHEY, CDR2 SMNVEV (reference sequence). The CDR3 coding sequence is TGTGCCAGCAGTTTACAGGGGATCCCCGGGGGCTCCTATAATTCACCCCTCCACTTT. Protein sequence: CASSLQGIPGGSYNSPLHF.